This TCR beta chain was retrieved from a study of blood T cells in healthy people across ages. Whole-study findings and limits: As age increased, TCR beta diversity per million T cells fell in a roughly linear fashion. Naive and antigen-experienced cells could not be conclusively compared, given unsorted PBMCs.

With regard to this clonotype: Its antigen is unknown. Sequence at one end of the junction differs from germline and may be a read error.

Together with a sample-barcoded 5' primer, a J-beta primer mix was included in a second PCR lasting about 7 to 12 cycles. The authors tagged each cDNA molecule using a template-switch adaptor with 12 random nucleotides. TCRdb re-analysed the 5' RACE reads in MiXCR, keeping a single row per CDR3 protein. The data show about 1,400,000 distinct CDR3 sequences, 35% to 45% seen once. The CDR3 sequence is 17 residues long. Germline V gene data show CDR1 as LNHDA and CDR2 as SQIVND (reference sequence). The receptor's source is a woman aged 18 to 35 in good health. Sequenced input: blood. The chain combines TRBV19 with TRBJ2-1; D tentatively reads TRBD1 or TRBD2 (5 bases each). CDR3 residues: CASSITGADSSYNGQFF. Written as DNA, the CDR3 is TGTGCCAGTAGTATCACCGGGGCGGATAGCTCCTACAATGGGCAGTTCTTC.